The TCR beta chain under discussion was sequenced for a study of identical twins. The ends were cut back, 0 bases at V and 4 bases at J, with 9 bases in the middle. Germline loops: CDR1 LNHNV, CDR2 YYDKDF (reference sequence). The CDR3 totals 15 residues. TCRdb analysed the 5' RACE reads with MiXCR anew, one entry per CDR3 protein. The sample has approximately 1.8 million distinct CDR3 sequences; about 32% are singletons. The V call is TRBV15, the J call TRBJ1-4; D remains ambiguous. The TCR was taken from a newborn girl in good health. Material for sequencing was cord blood. CDR3 nucleotide sequence: TGTGCCACCAGCAGAGATCTGCCGGGTAATGAAAAACTGTTTTTT. Amino acid sequence: CATSRDLPGNEKLFF. The full variable domain, with the rest looked up from reference TRBV15 and TRBJ1-4, is DAMVIQNPRYQVTQFGKPVTLSCSQTLNHNVMYWYQQKSSQAPKLLFHYYDKDFNNEADTPDNFQSRRPNTSFCFLDIRSPGLGDTAMYLCATSRDLPGNEKLFFGSGTQLSVL.